Presented here are 32 T cell receptor beta chains from one specimen sequenced in a study of T cell responses to AZD1222 COVID-19 vaccine. Assay used: immunoSEQ multiplex PCR; TCRdb lists only in-frame clones, some missing. In the table there are about 110,000 clones, around 85% of which are singletons. The sequencing used peripheral blood, collected on day 0 of AZD1222 vaccination. These receptors were taken from an adult in good health.

This clone was seen only once. This chain uses TRBV6-5 with TRBJ2-7; tentatively, D is TRBD1 (6 bases). The V gene lost 4 bases and the J gene lost 3 bases, with 19 bases spanning the gap. Germline V CDR1 and CDR2: MNHEY, SVGAGI. The CDR3 consists of 16 residues. DNA for the CDR3: TGTGCCAGCAGTTCTCTTAGTCTGGGGGCCGACTACGAGCAGTACTTC. Residues: CASSSLSLGADYEQYF.

In its sample, this clone was seen a few times. The V gene is TRBV5-5, the J gene TRBJ1-1; 7 nucleotides line up with TRBD1. J was trimmed by 6 bases and V by 3 bases; bases with no gene match: 2. This CDR3 has 12 amino acids. From germline, CDR1 is SGHKS and CDR2 YYEKEE (reference sequence). Here the CDR3 reads CASSWGQPEAFF. CDR3 nucleotide sequence: TGTGCCAGCAGCTGGGGACAGCCTGAAGCTTTCTTT. The full variable domain, completed using reference TRBV5-5 and TRBJ1-1, is DAGVTQSPTHLIKTRGQQVTLRCSPISGHKSVSWYQQVLGQGPQFIFQYYEKEERGRGNFPDRFSARQFPNYSSELNVNALLLGDSALYLCASSWGQPEAFFGQGTRLTVV.

The gene calls are TRBV7-9 and TRBJ2-5, with D perhaps TRBD2 (5 bases). CDR3 length: 14 residues. The ends were cut back, 1 base at V and 5 bases at J, with 11 bases in the middle. Germline CDR1 reads SEHNR; CDR2 reads FQNEAQ (reference sequence). The CDR3 reads CASSLVGSGETQYF. DNA of the CDR3: TGTGCCAGCAGCTTAGTGGGGAGTGGGGAGACCCAGTACTTC. The entire variable domain, with the rest obtained from reference TRBV7-9 and TRBJ2-5, is as follows: DTGVSQNPRHKITKRGQNVTFRCDPISEHNRLYWYRQTLGQGPEFLTYFQNEAQLEKSRLLSDRFSAERPKGSFSTLEIQRTEQGDSAMYLCASSLVGSGETQYFGPGTRLLVL.

The V and J genes are TRBV19 and TRBJ1-1; 7 bases align to TRBD1. Unmatched junction bases numbered 0, after V lost 3 bases and J lost 5 bases. Germline V gives CDR1 LNHDA, CDR2 SQIVND (reference sequence). This CDR3 is built from 12 residues. CDR3 loop: CASSIRGTEAFF. The CDR3 DNA is TGTGCCAGTAGTATCAGGGGGACTGAAGCTTTCTTT.

The chain employs TRBV9 and TRBJ2-3; the D is unclear. Deletions cut 4 bases from V and 0 bases from J, with 12 bases between. CDR1 and CDR2 (germline): SGDLS, YYNGEE. CDR3 length equals 15 residues. CDR3 amino acids: CASSKAGASTDTQYF. CDR3 sequence (DNA): TGTGCCAGCAGCAAAGCAGGAGCTAGCACAGATACGCAGTATTTT.

The chain couples TRBV6-2 or TRBV6-3 to TRBJ2-1; a weak D match, TRBD2 (7 bases). This CDR3 spans 18 amino acids. Germline V CDR1 and CDR2: MNHEY, SVGEGT. V was shortened by 4 bases and J by 8 bases, with 27 bases between the two germline ends. The CDR3 sequence is CASSSLVGGGRLYYEQFF. The CDR3 nucleotides are TGTGCCAGCAGTTCACTCGTGGGGGGGGGCCGTTTATACTATGAGCAGTTCTTC.

V and J are TRBV6-5 and TRBJ2-3; D call uncertain. Germline CDR1 is MNHEY and CDR2 is SVGAGI. CDR3 length: 13 residues. Trimming shortened V by 6 bases and J by 3 bases, and 10 bases separated the two germline ends. The DNA of the CDR3 is TGTGCCAGCAGAGTGGGCAGTACAGATACGCAGTATTTT. Translating it yields CASRVGSTDTQYF.

This clone has just one count. The genes are TRBV7-9 and TRBJ1-4, with D possibly matching TRBD1 (5 bases). The CDR3 is 15 residues long. The V gene lost 4 bases and the J gene lost 8 bases, with 17 bases spanning the gap. Looked up from germline, CDR1 is SEHNR and CDR2 is FQNEAQ (reference sequence). CDR3 protein: CASSSRGSGDEKLFF. In DNA form, the CDR3 reads TGTGCCAGCAGCTCCCGGGGTTCGGGGGACGAAAAACTGTTTTTT.

The chain employs TRBV18 and TRBJ1-2; D may be TRBD1 (5 bases). The CDR3 loop spans 11 amino acids. V shed 2 bases and J shed 8 bases, with 6 bases lying between them. Germline V CDR1 and CDR2: KGHSH, LQKENI. CDR3 protein: CASSPRDGYTF. DNA for the CDR3: TGTGCCAGCTCACCAAGGGACGGCTACACCTTC.

This clone was counted a few times. The chain employs TRBV7-8 and TRBJ2-3; TRBD1 agrees at 8 bases. The CDR3 has 15 amino acids. The germline gives CDR1 SGHVS, CDR2 FQNEAQ. Unmatched junction bases numbered 8, after V lost 5 bases and J lost 4 bases. The CDR3 loop is CASSRSRGRADTQYF. The CDR3 region has the DNA TGTGCCAGCAGCCGTTCCAGGGGGCGTGCAGATACGCAGTATTTT.

The chain joins TRBV3-1 (or the pseudogene TRBV3-2) to TRBJ1-1; D is ambiguous. This CDR3 has 14 residues. Germline assignment: CDR1 LGHDT and CDR2 YNNKEL (reference sequence). The V end was cut by 3 bases, the J end by 2 bases, with 10 bases between. CDR3 loop: CASSHGDRNTEAFF. In DNA form, the CDR3 reads TGTGCCAGCAGCCACGGGGATAGAAACACTGAAGCTTTCTTT.

This sequence joins TRBV28 and TRBJ1-1, with 7 positions matching TRBD1. J lost 12 bases, V lost 6 bases, and 16 bases had no gene match. Germline loops: CDR1 MDHEN, CDR2 SYDVKM. The CDR3 runs to 14 residues. CDR3 residues: CASSYSTGAHSTFF. The CDR3 DNA reads TGTGCCAGCAGCTATTCAACAGGGGCCCATTCTACTTTCTTT.

This clone has only a few counts. This chain links TRBV30 with TRBJ1-1; 7 bases map to TRBD1. Germline V gene sequence: CDR1 GTSNPN, CDR2 SVGIG (reference sequence). This CDR3 contains 17 residues. With 1 base clipped from V and 2 bases from J, the junction kept 13 bases outside the gene matches. The CDR3 DNA reads as TGTGCCTGGAGTGCCCCCTGGGGACAGCAACTTAACACTGAAGCTTTCTTT. It yields the protein CAWSAPWGQQLNTEAFF.

The V call is TRBV7-2, the J call TRBJ2-1; 8 bases agree with TRBD2. This CDR3 region has 14 residues. From germline, CDR1 is SGHTA and CDR2 FQGNSA. Unmatched junction bases numbered 5, after V lost 3 bases and J lost 7 bases. CDR3 residues: CASSFMLAGNEQFF. DNA for the CDR3: TGTGCCAGCAGCTTTATGCTAGCGGGTAATGAGCAGTTCTTC.

V usage is TRBV9 and J usage is TRBJ2-7; a possible D gene is TRBD1 (5 bases). V was cut by 0 bases and J by 4 bases, with 11 bases left in between. Germline CDR1 and CDR2: SGDLS and YYNGEE. This CDR3 is 14 amino acids long. CDR3 DNA: TGTGCCAGCAGCGTAGGAGACAGCCTTTACGAGCAGTACTTC. Its protein is CASSVGDSLYEQYF.

The chain carries TRBV4-3 and TRBJ2-1; 9 bases align to TRBD2. CDR3 size: 17 residues. V shed 4 bases and J 5 bases; nucleotides not matched to a gene: 12. Germline values: CDR1 LGHNA, CDR2 YSLEER. CDR3 in DNA: TGCGCCAGCAGCCCAAGACGACAGCGGGAGGCCCACAATGAGCAGTTCTTC. It specifies CASSPRRQREAHNEQFF.

This rearrangement joins TRBV2 to TRBJ1-1, with TRBD1 matching 11 bases. Per the germline V gene, CDR1 is SNHLY and CDR2 is FYNNEI. V dropped 0 bases and J dropped 9; count of bases not matched to a gene: 3. The CDR3 loop spans 14 amino acids. The CDR3 region is CASSEAGTGGKAFF. In DNA form, the CDR3 reads TGTGCCAGCAGTGAAGCGGGGACAGGGGGAAAAGCTTTCTTT.

The chain has TRBV28 and TRBJ1-2; perhaps TRBD1 as D (6 bases). Germline loops: CDR1 MDHEN, CDR2 SYDVKM. Trimming pared 2 bases from V and 10 bases from J, leaving 14 bases between. The CDR3 is made up of 13 amino acids. CDR3 protein: CASSLLATGHYTF. In DNA, the CDR3 is TGTGCCAGCAGTTTACTCGCGACAGGCCACTACACCTTC.

This clone showed up just a few times. This sequence joins TRBV7-6 and TRBJ2-7; 7 nucleotides agree with TRBD2. The trim removed 3 bases at V and 7 bases at J, leaving 6 bases unmatched. CDR3 length: 13 residues. Germline V CDR1 and CDR2: SGHVS, FNYEAQ. The CDR3 is CASSLRLAREQYF. Written as DNA, the CDR3 is TGTGCCAGCAGCTTGAGACTAGCCAGAGAGCAGTACTTC.

V and J are TRBV12-5 and TRBJ1-1; 8 positions match TRBD1. CDR1 and CDR2 (germline): LGHNT, FRNRAP. CDR3 size: 15 residues. Germline trimming cut 6 bases from V and 3 bases from J; bases unmatched to any gene: 9. The CDR3 loop is CASGLNSGGHTEAFF. The CDR3 DNA is TGTGCTAGTGGCTTGAATTCAGGGGGCCACACTGAAGCTTTCTTT.

The chain joins TRBV28 to TRBJ1-2, with D perhaps matching TRBD1 (5 bases). The CDR3 has 17 residues. Trimming cost V 4 bases and J 0 bases, with 18 bases left between them. Germline CDR1 is MDHEN and CDR2 is SYDVKM. The chain's CDR3 is CASSSPWQGRTNYGYTF. For the CDR3, the DNA is TGTGCCAGCAGTTCTCCCTGGCAGGGCCGTACTAACTATGGCTACACCTTC.

This clone was detected many times. The chain couples TRBV4-1 to TRBJ1-1; 8 bases fit TRBD1. Losses at the gene ends were 0 bases for V and 7 bases for J; bases not matched to a gene: 7. The CDR3 consists of 15 residues. Germline V gene lookup returns CDR1 MGHRA and CDR2 YSYEKL. CDR3 coding DNA: TGCGCCAGCAGCCAAGAGCCGGGACAGGTCATTGAAGCTTTCTTT. Its protein is CASSQEPGQVIEAFF.

V is TRBV6-5 and J is TRBJ1-2; tentatively, D is TRBD1 (5 bases). This CDR3 has 13 residues. CDR1 is MNHEY and CDR2 is SVGAGI in the germline V gene. V lost 7 bases, J lost 5 bases, and 14 bases lay in between. The CDR3 nucleotides are TGTGCCAGCACCTCGGGGCCGTGGTATGGCTACACCTTC. Its translation is CASTSGPWYGYTF.

This clone was counted a few times. The rearrangement joins TRBV4-1 to TRBJ2-5; D unresolved. The CDR3 totals 15 residues. The germline CDR1 and CDR2 sequences are MGHRA and YSYEKL. Trimming cost V 2 bases and J 3 bases, with 13 bases left between them. The CDR3 region has the DNA TGCGCCAGCAGCCAAACCTTAGGGCCGAAAGAGACCCAGTACTTC. Protein product: CASSQTLGPKETQYF.

The chain joins TRBV19 to TRBJ1-5; 8 bases match TRBD1. Germline V lookup: CDR1 LNHDA, CDR2 SQIVND (reference sequence). The CDR3 loop spans 17 amino acids. V shed 5 bases and J 2 bases; nucleotides not matched to a gene: 11. CDR3 residues: CASSLNQGARGNQPQHF. The CDR3 region has the DNA TGTGCCAGTAGTTTAAATCAGGGGGCGCGGGGCAATCAGCCCCAGCATTTT.

This chain uses TRBV2 with TRBJ1-5; 7 bases map to TRBD1. The length of the CDR3 is 14 residues. Germline V gene lookup returns CDR1 SNHLY and CDR2 FYNNEI. With V trimmed by 6 bases and J by 1 base, 3 bases remained unmatched. The CDR3 nucleotides are TGTGCCAGCAGCAGGGGACAGAGCAATCAGCCCCAGCATTTT. It translates to CASSRGQSNQPQHF.

This clone was seen once. This chain joins TRBV11-2 and TRBJ1-1; no reliable D call. Trimming stripped 1 base from V and 10 bases from J, with 7 bases between. Germline V gives CDR1 SGHAT, CDR2 FQNNGV. The CDR3 is 11 amino acids. The CDR3 bases are TGTGCCAGCAGCTTAGCCAAGGGAGCTTTCTTT. It is translated as CASSLAKGAFF. Full variable domain (remainder filled in from reference TRBV11-2 and TRBJ1-1): EAGVAQSPRYKIIEKRQSVAFWCNPISGHATLYWYQQILGQGPKLLIQFQNNGVVDDSQLPKDRFSAERLKGVDSTLKIQPAKLEDSAVYLCASSLAKGAFFGQGTRLTVV.

This clone was counted a single time. The gene calls are TRBV6-5 and TRBJ1-5; unclear D gene. Trimming removed 5 bases at V and 3 bases at J, with 11 bases between. CDR3 size: 14 residues. CDR1 MNHEY and CDR2 SVGAGI come from the germline V gene. CDR3 sequence (DNA): TGTGCCAGCAGTCTAGACACTATCAATCAGCCCCAGCATTTT. Its translation: CASSLDTINQPQHF.

J is TRBJ2-7 and V is TRBV3-1 (or the pseudogene TRBV3-2); D gene unclear. The CDR3 covers 14 residues. Per germline, CDR1 LGHDT and CDR2 YNNKEL (reference sequence). V shed 4 bases and J shed 0 bases, with 10 bases lying between them. The CDR3 DNA reads as TGTGCCAGCAGCCCCGGGCTCGGCTCCTACGAGCAGTACTTC. Protein: CASSPGLGSYEQYF.

Here the CDR3 reads CASSPTGPEQYF. The CDR3 DNA reads as TGTGCCAGCAGTCCGACAGGACCCGAGCAGTACTTC. V usage is TRBV6-6 and J usage is TRBJ2-7; tentative D call: TRBD1 (6 bases). The CDR3 loop spans 12 amino acids. Trimming stripped 5 bases from V and 6 bases from J, with 11 bases between. In germline, CDR1 is MNHNY, CDR2 SVGAGI (reference sequence).

The chain carries TRBV14 and TRBJ2-5, with D maybe TRBD1 (5 bases). This CDR3 is 15 amino acids long. CDR1 SGHDN and CDR2 FVKESK come from the germline V gene. V was shortened by 2 bases and J by 4 bases, with 14 bases between the two germline ends. The CDR3 here is CASSQSWGSSETQYF. CDR3 nucleotide sequence: TGTGCCAGCAGCCAATCGTGGGGCAGTTCAGAGACCCAGTACTTC.

A single count supports this clone. The chain recombines TRBV4-1 with TRBJ1-3; D is unclear. The CDR3 contains 19 residues. CDR1 MGHRA and CDR2 YSYEKL come from the germline V gene. Trimming took 0 bases from V and 0 from J, leaving 18 bases between them. The CDR3 reads CASSQERTKGAFSGNTIYF. The DNA of the CDR3 is TGCGCCAGCAGCCAAGAAAGGACGAAAGGTGCCTTCTCTGGAAACACCATATATTTT.